Reported below is one T cell receptor (beta chain). What it recognizes is unknown. The sample originates from a study of cytomegalovirus exposure and HLA in healthy donors. PCR amplification relied on 60 Vbeta primers (plus 13 Jbeta primers). Sequencing was performed with immunoSEQ multiplex PCR; in TCRdb, only in-frame clones are kept and a portion is missing. In the table there are 150,000 to 200,000 clones, roughly 73% of which are singletons. Study outcomes and limitations: A later analysis revealed that TCR association rates differed between HLA loci, peaking at DRB1 and bottoming out at HLA-C.

V dropped 3 bases and J dropped 3 bases, with 17 bases sitting between them. This CDR3 spans 16 amino acids. Germline V gene sequence: CDR1 SNHLY, CDR2 FYNNEI. The rearrangement links TRBV2 to TRBJ1-1, with D possibly TRBD1 on 5 matching bases. This TCR came from a woman in her twenties or thirties in good health and CMV-seronegative. Material for sequencing was PBMCs. The CDR3 loop is CASSDSNVRVDTEAFF. In DNA, the CDR3 is TGTGCCAGCAGTGATAGTAATGTCAGGGTGGACACTGAAGCTTTCTTT.